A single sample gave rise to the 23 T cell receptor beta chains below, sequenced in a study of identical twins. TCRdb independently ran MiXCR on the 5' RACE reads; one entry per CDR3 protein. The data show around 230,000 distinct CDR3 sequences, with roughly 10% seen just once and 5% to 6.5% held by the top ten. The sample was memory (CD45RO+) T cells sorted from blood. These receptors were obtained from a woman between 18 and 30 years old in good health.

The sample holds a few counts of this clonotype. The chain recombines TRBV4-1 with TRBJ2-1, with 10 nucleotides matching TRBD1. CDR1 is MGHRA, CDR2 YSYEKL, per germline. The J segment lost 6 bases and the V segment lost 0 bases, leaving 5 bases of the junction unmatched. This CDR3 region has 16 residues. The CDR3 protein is CASSQETGGLGNEQFF. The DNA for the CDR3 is TGCGCCAGCAGCCAAGAGACAGGGGGCTTGGGCAATGAGCAGTTCTTC.

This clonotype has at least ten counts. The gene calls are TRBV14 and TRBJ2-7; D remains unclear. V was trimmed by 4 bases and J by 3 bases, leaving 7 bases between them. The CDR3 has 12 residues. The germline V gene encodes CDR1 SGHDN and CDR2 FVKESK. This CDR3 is CASSPANYEQYF. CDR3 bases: TGTGCCAGCAGCCCAGCAAACTACGAGCAGTACTTC.

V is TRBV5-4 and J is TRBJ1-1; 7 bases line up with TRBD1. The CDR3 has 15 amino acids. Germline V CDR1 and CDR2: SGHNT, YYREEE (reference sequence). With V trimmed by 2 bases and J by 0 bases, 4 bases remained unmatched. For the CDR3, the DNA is TGTGCCAGCAGCTTACAGGGGTCAGTGAACACTGAAGCTTTCTTT. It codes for CASSLQGSVNTEAFF.

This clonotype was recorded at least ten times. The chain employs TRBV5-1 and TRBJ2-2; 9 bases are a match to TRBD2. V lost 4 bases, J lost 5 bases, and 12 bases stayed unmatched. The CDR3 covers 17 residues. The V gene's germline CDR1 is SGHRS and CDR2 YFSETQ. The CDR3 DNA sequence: TGCGCCAGCAGCCCTCTGGCTTCTAGCGGGGCAACCGGGGAGCTGTTTTTT. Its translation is CASSPLASSGATGELFF. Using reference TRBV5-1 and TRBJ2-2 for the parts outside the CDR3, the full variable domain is KAGVTQTPRYLIKTRGQQVTLSCSPISGHRSVSWYQQTPGQGLQFLFEYFSETQRNKGNFPGRFSGRQFSNSRSEMNVSTLELGDSALYLCASSPLASSGATGELFFGEGSRLTVL.

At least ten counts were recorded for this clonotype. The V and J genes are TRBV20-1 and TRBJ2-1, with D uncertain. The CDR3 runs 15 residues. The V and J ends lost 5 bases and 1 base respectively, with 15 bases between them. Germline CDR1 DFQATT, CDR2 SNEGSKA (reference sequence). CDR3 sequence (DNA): TGCAGTGCTGGCTCACTCTCATCGTCCTACAATGAGCAGTTCTTC. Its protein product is CSAGSLSSSYNEQFF.

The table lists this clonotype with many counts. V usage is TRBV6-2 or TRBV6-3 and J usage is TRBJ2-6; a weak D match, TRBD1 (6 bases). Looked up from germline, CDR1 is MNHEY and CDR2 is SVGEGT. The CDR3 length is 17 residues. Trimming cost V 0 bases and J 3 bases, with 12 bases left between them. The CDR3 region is CASSYSKQGFGANVLTF. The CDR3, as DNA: TGTGCCAGCAGTTACTCAAAACAGGGCTTTGGGGCCAACGTCCTGACTTTC.

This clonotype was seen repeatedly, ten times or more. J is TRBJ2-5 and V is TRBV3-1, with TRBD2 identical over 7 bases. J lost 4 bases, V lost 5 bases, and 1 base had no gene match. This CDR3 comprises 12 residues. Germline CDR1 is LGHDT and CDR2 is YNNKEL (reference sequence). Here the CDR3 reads CASSASGETQYF. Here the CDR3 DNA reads TGTGCCAGCAGCGCTAGCGGAGAGACCCAGTACTTC.

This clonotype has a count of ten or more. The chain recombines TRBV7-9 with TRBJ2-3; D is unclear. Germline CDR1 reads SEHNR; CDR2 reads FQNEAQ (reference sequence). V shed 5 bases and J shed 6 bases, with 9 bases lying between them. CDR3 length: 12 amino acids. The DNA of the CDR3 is TGTGCCAGCAGCATCCTCGTGGATACGCAGTATTTT. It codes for CASSILVDTQYF.

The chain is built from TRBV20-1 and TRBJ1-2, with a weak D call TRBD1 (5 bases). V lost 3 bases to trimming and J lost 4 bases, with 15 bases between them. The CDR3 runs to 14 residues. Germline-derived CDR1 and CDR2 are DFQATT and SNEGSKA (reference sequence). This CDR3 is CSASSGVGRYGYTF. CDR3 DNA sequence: TGCAGTGCTAGTTCGGGGGTCGGACGCTATGGCTACACCTTC.

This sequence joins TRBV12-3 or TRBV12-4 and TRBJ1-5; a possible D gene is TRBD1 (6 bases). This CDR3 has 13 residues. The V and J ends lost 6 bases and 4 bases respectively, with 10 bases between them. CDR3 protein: CASRGGGNQPQHF. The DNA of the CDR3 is TGTGCCAGCAGGGGAGGGGGGAATCAGCCCCAGCATTTT.

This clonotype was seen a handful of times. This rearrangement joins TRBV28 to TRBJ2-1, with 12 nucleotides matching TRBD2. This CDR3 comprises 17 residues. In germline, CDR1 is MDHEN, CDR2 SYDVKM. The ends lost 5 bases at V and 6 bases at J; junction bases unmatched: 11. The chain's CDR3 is CASSPRRTSGAINEQFF. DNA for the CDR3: TGTGCCAGCAGTCCCCGCCGGACTAGCGGGGCCATCAATGAGCAGTTCTTC.

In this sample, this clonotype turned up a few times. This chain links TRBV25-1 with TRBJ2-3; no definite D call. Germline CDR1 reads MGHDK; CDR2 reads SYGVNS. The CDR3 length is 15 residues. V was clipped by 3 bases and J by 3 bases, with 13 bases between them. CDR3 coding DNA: TGTGCCAGCAGTGACCTACTTTACTCGACAGATACGCAGTATTTT. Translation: CASSDLLYSTDTQYF.

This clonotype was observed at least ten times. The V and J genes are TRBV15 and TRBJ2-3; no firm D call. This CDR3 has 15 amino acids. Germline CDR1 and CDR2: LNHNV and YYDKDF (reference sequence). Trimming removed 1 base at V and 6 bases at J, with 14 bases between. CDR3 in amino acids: CATSRAPPLEDTQYF. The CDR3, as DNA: TGTGCCACCAGCAGAGCCCCCCCCTTAGAGGATACGCAGTATTTT. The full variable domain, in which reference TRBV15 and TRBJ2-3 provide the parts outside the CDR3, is DAMVIQNPRYQVTQFGKPVTLSCSQTLNHNVMYWYQQKSSQAPKLLFHYYDKDFNNEADTPDNFQSRRPNTSFCFLDIRSPGLGDTAMYLCATSRAPPLEDTQYFGPGTRLTVL.

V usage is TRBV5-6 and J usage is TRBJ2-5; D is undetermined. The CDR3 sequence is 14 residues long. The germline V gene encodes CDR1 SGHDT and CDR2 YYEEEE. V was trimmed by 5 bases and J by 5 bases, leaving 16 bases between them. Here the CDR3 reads CASSTLEVRETQYF. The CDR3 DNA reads TGTGCCAGCAGTACCCTAGAAGTCAGGGAGACCCAGTACTTC.

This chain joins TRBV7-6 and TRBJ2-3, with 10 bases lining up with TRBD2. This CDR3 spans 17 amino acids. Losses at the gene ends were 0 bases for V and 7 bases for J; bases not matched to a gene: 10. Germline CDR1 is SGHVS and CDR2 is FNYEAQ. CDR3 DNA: TGTGCCAGCAGCTTAGCCCCAGCGGGGGGGCTTCGAAATACGCAGTATTTT. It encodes CASSLAPAGGLRNTQYF. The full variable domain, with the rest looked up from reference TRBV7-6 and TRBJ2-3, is GAGVSQSPRYKVTKRGQDVALRCDPISGHVSLYWYRQALGQGPEFLTYFNYEAQQDKSGLPNDRFSAERPEGSISTLTIQRTEQRDSAMYRCASSLAPAGGLRNTQYFGPGTRLTVL.

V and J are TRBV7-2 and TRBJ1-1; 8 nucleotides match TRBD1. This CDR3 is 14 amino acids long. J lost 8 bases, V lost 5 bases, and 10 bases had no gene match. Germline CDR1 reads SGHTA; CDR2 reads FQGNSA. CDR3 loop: CASSPQTGEREAFF. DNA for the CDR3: TGTGCCAGCAGCCCTCAGACAGGGGAGAGGGAAGCTTTCTTT.

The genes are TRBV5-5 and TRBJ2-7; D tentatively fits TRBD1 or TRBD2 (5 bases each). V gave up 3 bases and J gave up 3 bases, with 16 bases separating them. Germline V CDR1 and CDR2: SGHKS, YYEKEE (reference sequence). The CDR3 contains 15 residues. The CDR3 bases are TGTGCCAGCAGCTACGATTCCGGGACCGACTACGAGCAGTACTTC. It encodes CASSYDSGTDYEQYF. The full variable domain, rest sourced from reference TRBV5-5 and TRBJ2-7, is DAGVTQSPTHLIKTRGQQVTLRCSPISGHKSVSWYQQVLGQGPQFIFQYYEKEERGRGNFPDRFSARQFPNYSSELNVNALLLGDSALYLCASSYDSGTDYEQYFGPGTRLTVT.

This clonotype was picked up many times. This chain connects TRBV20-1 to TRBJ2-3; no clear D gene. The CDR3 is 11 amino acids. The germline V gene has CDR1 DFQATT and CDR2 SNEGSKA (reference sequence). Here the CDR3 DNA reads TGCAGGGTGGGAAGCCCAGATACGCAGTATTTT. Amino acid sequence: CRVGSPDTQYF.

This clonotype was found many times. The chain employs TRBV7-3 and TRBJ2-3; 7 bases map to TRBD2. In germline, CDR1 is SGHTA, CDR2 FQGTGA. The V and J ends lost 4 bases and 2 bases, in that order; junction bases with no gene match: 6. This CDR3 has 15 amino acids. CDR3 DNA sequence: TGTGCCAGCAGCTCCCGCGGGGGAGACACAGATACGCAGTATTTT. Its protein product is CASSSRGGDTDTQYF.

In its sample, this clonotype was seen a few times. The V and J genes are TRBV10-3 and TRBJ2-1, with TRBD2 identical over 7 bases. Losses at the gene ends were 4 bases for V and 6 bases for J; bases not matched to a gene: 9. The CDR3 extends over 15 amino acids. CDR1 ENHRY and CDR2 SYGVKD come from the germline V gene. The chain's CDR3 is CAISVSATGGNEQFF. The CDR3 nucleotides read TGTGCCATCAGTGTCTCAGCTACGGGGGGCAATGAGCAGTTCTTC.

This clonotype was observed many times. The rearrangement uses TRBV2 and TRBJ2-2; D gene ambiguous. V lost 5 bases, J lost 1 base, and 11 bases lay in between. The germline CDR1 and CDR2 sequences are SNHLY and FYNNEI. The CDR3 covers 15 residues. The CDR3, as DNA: TGTGCCAGCAGTTTTCGGACGGTGAACACCGGGGAGCTGTTTTTT. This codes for CASSFRTVNTGELFF.

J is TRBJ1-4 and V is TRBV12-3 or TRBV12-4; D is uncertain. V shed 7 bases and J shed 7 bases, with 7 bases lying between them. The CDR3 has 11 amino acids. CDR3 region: CASMWTEKLFF. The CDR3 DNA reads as TGTGCCAGCATGTGGACTGAAAAACTGTTTTTT.

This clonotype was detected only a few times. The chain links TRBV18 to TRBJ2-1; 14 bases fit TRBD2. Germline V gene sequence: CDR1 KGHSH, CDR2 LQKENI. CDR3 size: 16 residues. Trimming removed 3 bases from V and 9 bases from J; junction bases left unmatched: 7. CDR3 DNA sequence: TGTGCCAGCTCACCGCCTGGACTAGCGGGAGGTCTTGAGCAGTTCTTC. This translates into CASSPPGLAGGLEQFF. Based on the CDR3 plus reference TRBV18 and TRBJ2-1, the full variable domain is NAGVMQNPRHLVRRRGQEARLRCSPMKGHSHVYWYRQLPEEGLKFMVYLQKENIIDESGMPKERFSAEFPKEGPSILRIQQVVRGDSAAYFCASSPPGLAGGLEQFFGPGTRLTVL.